Below are 22 T cell receptor beta chains sequenced from a single sample in a study of T cells in Graves' hyperthyroidism and ophthalmopathy. Researchers amplified the TCR beta CDR3 regions from RNA transcripts. The primer set for the first-round RT-PCR of the TCR CDR3 was HTBI. TCRdb itself ran the multiplex PCR reads through MiXCR, one entry per CDR3 protein. The sample has roughly 580,000 distinct CDR3 sequences, more than 11% seen once. The sample was blood. The source is a woman aged 25 to 45 with Graves' hyperthyroidism that later progressed to Graves' ophthalmopathy.

This clonotype was recorded many times. CDR3 nucleotides: TGCAGCGTTGCTTGGACAGGGGGCTCTGGGGCCAACGTCCTGACTTTC. It yields the protein CSVAWTGGSGANVLTF. The genes are TRBV29-1 and TRBJ2-6, with TRBD1 matching over 10 bases. Germline values: CDR1 SQVTM, CDR2 ANQGSEA. V was pared by 4 bases and J by 0 bases, with 3 bases of the junction left unmatched. The CDR3 consists of 16 residues.

Many counts were recorded for this clonotype. The genes are TRBV2 and TRBJ1-3; D gene ambiguous. Trimming removed 7 bases from V and 0 bases from J, with 13 bases in between. The length of the CDR3 is 15 residues. From germline, CDR1 is SNHLY and CDR2 FYNNEI. In nucleotides, the CDR3 is TGTGCCAGCATAAATGACGTCAGCTCTGGAAACACCATATATTTT. Protein product: CASINDVSSGNTIYF.

This clonotype appeared many times. This rearrangement joins TRBV12-3 or TRBV12-4 to TRBJ2-3; D unresolved. The CDR3 runs to 14 residues. Deletions cut 2 bases from V and 2 bases from J, with 8 bases between. The CDR3 region has the DNA TGTGCCAGCAGTTTAATGCTGAACACAGATACGCAGTATTTT. This codes for CASSLMLNTDTQYF.

This clonotype was seen ten or more times. This chain links TRBV7-3 with TRBJ1-1; D call uncertain. This CDR3 contains 14 residues. V gave up 1 base and J gave up 5 bases, with 11 bases separating them. Per the germline V gene, CDR1 is SGHTA and CDR2 is FQGTGA. CDR3 in DNA: TGTGCCAGCAGCTTAAGACCTTTGTCGACTGAAGCTTTCTTT. It is translated as CASSLRPLSTEAFF.

This clonotype is a singleton in its sample. The chain links TRBV9 to TRBJ2-1; TRBD2 aligns across 8 bases. The V gene's germline CDR1 is SGDLS and CDR2 YYNGEE. The CDR3 sequence is 15 residues long. V lost 2 bases to trimming and J lost 4 bases; unmatched junction nucleotides: 5. CDR3 in amino acids: CASSVRLASYNEQFF. As DNA, the CDR3 is TGTGCCAGCAGCGTTCGACTAGCGAGTTACAATGAGCAGTTCTTC. Looking up the rest from reference TRBV9 and TRBJ2-1 gives the full variable domain: DSGVTQTPKHLITATGQRVTLRCSPRSGDLSVYWYQQSLDQGLQFLIQYYNGEERAKGNILERFSAQQFPDLHSELNLSSLELGDSALYFCASSVRLASYNEQFFGPGTRLTVL.

This clonotype was observed a handful of times. Germline and junction disagree at one end, which may indicate a read error. The chain uses TRBV7-6 and TRBJ2-7; D is perhaps TRBD1 (6 bases). This CDR3 contains 13 residues. Germline CDR1 is SGHVS and CDR2 is FNYEAQ. In DNA form, the CDR3 reads TGCGCCAGCAGCTTGGATGACAGGTACGAGCAGTACTTC. Encoded protein: CASSLDDRYEQYF.

As for this clonotype: An end of the junction differs from the germline gene, which may be a read error. The V and J genes are TRBV2 and TRBJ1-3, with a weak D call TRBD1 (5 bases). Germline assignment: CDR1 SNHLY and CDR2 FYNNEI. The CDR3 length is 14 residues. Written as DNA, the CDR3 is TGTGCCAGCGGTGAGGACACCGTGGGAAACACCACATATTTT. This gives the protein CASGEDTVGNTTYF.

V usage is TRBV20-1 and J usage is TRBJ1-1; TRBD1 agrees at 9 bases. CDR1 and CDR2 (germline): DFQATT, SNEGSKA (reference sequence). There are 14 residues in the CDR3. The V segment lost 5 bases and the J segment 0 bases; nucleotides outside the gene matches: 4. CDR3 amino acids: CSAPRQGVNTEAFF. CDR3 bases: TGCAGTGCTCCCCGACAGGGGGTGAACACTGAAGCTTTCTTT.

This clonotype was seen only once. This may be a read error, as it is one base from a much larger clone. V gene TRBV28 combines with J gene TRBJ2-3; a possible D gene is TRBD2 (6 bases). Germline lookup yields CDR1 MDHEN and CDR2 SYDVKM. Trimming shortened V by 10 bases and J by 1 base, and 12 bases separated the two germline ends. This CDR3 comprises 13 residues. In DNA, the CDR3 is TGTGCCACCGGCTCGGGAGGCACAGATACGCAGTATTTT. Amino acids: CATGSGGTDTQYF.

The sample holds many counts of this clonotype. The V and J genes are TRBV6-2 or TRBV6-3 and TRBJ2-7; 7 nucleotides match TRBD2. The CDR3 sequence is 16 residues long. Per germline, CDR1 MNHEY and CDR2 SVGEGT. J was trimmed by 6 bases and V by 6 bases; bases with no gene match: 17. The DNA of the CDR3 is TGTGCCAGCAGGCCCGGGAGGAGTTGGAGCCTGGGCGAGCAGTACTTC. It is translated as CASRPGRSWSLGEQYF.

In this sample, this clonotype turned up a few times. V and J are TRBV19 and TRBJ1-5; a weak D match, TRBD1 (5 bases). V lost 3 bases and J lost 6, with 18 bases in between. This CDR3 is built from 16 residues. CDR1 and CDR2 (germline): LNHDA, SQIVND (reference sequence). The chain's CDR3 is CASSISGTFRGQPQHF. In DNA form, the CDR3 reads TGTGCCAGTAGTATTTCCGGGACGTTTAGGGGTCAGCCCCAGCATTTT. The whole variable domain, remainder taken from reference TRBV19 and TRBJ1-5, is DGGITQSPKYLFRKEGQNVTLSCEQNLNHDAMYWYRQDPGQGLRLIYYSQIVNDFQKGDIAEGYSVSREKKESFPLTVTSAQKNPTAFYLCASSISGTFRGQPQHFGDGTRLSIL.

This clonotype was recorded many times. The CDR3 DNA reads as TGTGCCAGCTCTGTAACGCCAGAGAACTATGGCTACACCTTC. This encodes CASSVTPENYGYTF. The gene calls are TRBV18 and TRBJ1-2; D uncertain. V lost 6 bases and J lost 2, with 13 bases in between. CDR1 and CDR2 (germline): KGHSH, LQKENI. The CDR3 is 14 residues long.

This clonotype was counted ten times or more. This chain joins TRBV10-3 and TRBJ2-1; 11 bases are shared with TRBD2. Germline V gives CDR1 ENHRY, CDR2 SYGVKD. There are 15 residues in the CDR3. With 6 bases clipped from V and 7 bases from J, the junction kept 8 bases outside the gene matches. The CDR3 bases are TGTGCCATCAGCATAGCGGGAGGGCCAATGAATGAGCAGTTCTTC. It encodes CAISIAGGPMNEQFF.

This clonotype was seen repeatedly, ten times or more. V is TRBV30 and J is TRBJ2-2; D possibly corresponds to TRBD2 (7 bases). V lost 8 bases and J lost 1, with 17 bases in between. Germline assignment: CDR1 GTSNPN and CDR2 SVGIG (reference sequence). The CDR3 length is 15 residues. The DNA for the CDR3 is TGTGCCCAGAAGCGGGACAAGGGGAACACCGGGGAGCTGTTTTTT. It translates to CAQKRDKGNTGELFF.

This clonotype showed up many times. V gene TRBV11-3 combines with J gene TRBJ2-2; D is ambiguous. The CDR3 runs 18 residues. Germline V lookup: CDR1 SGHNT, CDR2 YENEEA. V was trimmed by 0 bases and J by 0 bases, leaving 14 bases between them. CDR3 protein: CASSLDLRFSANTGELFF. Here the CDR3 DNA reads TGTGCCAGCAGCTTAGATCTTAGGTTCTCCGCGAACACCGGGGAGCTGTTTTTT.

At least ten counts were recorded for this clonotype. The gene calls are TRBV7-3 and TRBJ1-1, with TRBD1 identical over 7 bases. V was pared by 4 bases and J by 3 bases, with 2 bases of the junction left unmatched. Per the germline V gene, CDR1 is SGHTA and CDR2 is FQGTGA. The CDR3 totals 13 residues. Written as DNA, the CDR3 is TGTGCCAGCAGCTCCCAGGGGGACACTGAAGCTTTCTTT. This gives the protein CASSSQGDTEAFF.

There are many counts of this clonotype. V gene TRBV3-1 combines with J gene TRBJ2-2, with 7 bases identical to TRBD1. This CDR3 is 15 amino acids long. Losses at the gene ends were 6 bases for V and 1 base for J; bases not matched to a gene: 5. CDR1 and CDR2 (germline): LGHDT, YNNKEL (reference sequence). CDR3 sequence: CASRPTGENTGELFF. The CDR3 bases are TGTGCCAGCAGACCCACAGGGGAGAACACCGGGGAGCTGTTTTTT. The variable domain in full, with the rest retrieved from reference TRBV3-1 and TRBJ2-2, is DTAVSQTPKYLVTQMGNDKSIKCEQNLGHDTMYWYKQDSKKFLKIMFSYNNKELIINETVPNRFSPKSPDKAHLNLHINSLELGDSAVYFCASRPTGENTGELFFGEGSRLTVL.

There are many counts of this clonotype. The CDR3 nucleotides read TGTGCCATCAGCTGGGACAGAAAAGAGACCCAGTACTTC. This encodes CAISWDRKETQYF. V usage is TRBV10-3 and J usage is TRBJ2-5; 7 nucleotides align to TRBD1. CDR3 size: 13 residues. The V segment lost 6 bases and the J segment 3 bases; nucleotides outside the gene matches: 4. Germline CDR1 reads ENHRY; CDR2 reads SYGVKD.

Concerning this clonotype: A clone one base away is much larger, so this may be a read error. CDR3 DNA: TGCGCCAGCAGCCAAGTTTCGTCAGGGGTAAATTCACCCCTCCACTTT. Translating it yields CASSQVSSGVNSPLHF. The chain has TRBV4-1 and TRBJ1-6; D possibly corresponds to TRBD1 (6 bases). This CDR3 spans 16 amino acids. Trimming cost V 1 base and J 7 bases, with 14 bases left between them. In germline, CDR1 is MGHRA, CDR2 YSYEKL.

The gene calls are TRBV24-1 and TRBJ2-1; the D gene is possibly TRBD2 (5 bases). Germline V lookup: CDR1 KGHDR, CDR2 SFDVKD. The CDR3 extends over 13 amino acids. Deletions cut 3 bases from V and 13 bases from J, with 15 bases between. The CDR3 DNA follows: TGTGCCACCAGTGATCTCTCCGGGAATCGTCAGTTCTTC. This codes for CATSDLSGNRQFF.

This clonotype was picked up many times. This chain links TRBV20-1 with TRBJ1-5; perhaps TRBD1 as D (5 bases). Trimming removed 3 bases at V and 3 bases at J, with 18 bases between. Germline V gene lookup returns CDR1 DFQATT and CDR2 SNEGSKA (reference sequence). The CDR3 sequence is 16 residues long. CDR3 in amino acids: CSASYPPGTNNQPQHF. The CDR3 coding sequence is TGCAGTGCTAGTTACCCCCCAGGGACTAACAATCAGCCCCAGCATTTT.

J is TRBJ2-7 and V is TRBV6-1; a possible D gene is TRBD1 (7 bases). V was clipped by 7 bases and J by 9 bases, with 16 bases between them. The CDR3 consists of 12 residues. Germline assignment: CDR1 MNHNS and CDR2 SASEGT. The CDR3: CASTGAGQWQYF. In DNA form, the CDR3 reads TGTGCCAGCACTGGGGCGGGACAGTGGCAGTACTTC.